This TCR beta chain was retrieved from a study of siplizumab effects on memory and regulatory T cells. Points from the study as a whole: Siplizumab conditions gave an average of approximately 71% Treg-derived mappable alloreactive CD4+ clones, versus approximately 27% for controls. Sequences below about 10^-5 frequency were poorly captured, limiting mapping of alloreactive clones. No functional test confirmed suppression by proliferating siplizumab-culture Tregs.

V lost 5 bases, J lost 0 bases, and 14 bases lay in between. The CDR3 is 16 residues long. In germline, CDR1 is SGHVS, CDR2 FQNEAQ. In regard to this clone: No antigen is known for it.

Assay: immunoSEQ multiplex PCR; the TCRdb copy retains only in-frame clones and omits some. Of more than 85,000 clones in the sample, roughly 91% were seen once. The sample was CD4+ T cells sorted from blood. The source of this sequence is a human donor in good health. The J gene is TRBJ1-3, the V gene TRBV7-8, with D unclear. The CDR3 spells CASSGRWVDSGNTIYF. The DNA for the CDR3 is TGTGCCAGCAGCGGAAGATGGGTGGACTCTGGAAACACCATATATTTT.